This is a list of T cell receptor beta chains from one sample in a study of OX40 agonist ivuxolimab in advanced cancers. Sequencing used immunoSEQ multiplex PCR; TCRdb keeps in-frame clones, though not all of them. This table holds 10,000 to 15,000 clones, 80% to 95% found once. The material sequenced was CD4+ or CD8+ T cells sorted from blood, taken in a trial of the OX40 agonist ivuxolimab. Receptors originate from an adult with an advanced solid tumor such as melanoma, head and neck, liver or kidney cancer. The CDR3 runs from the conserved cysteine through the conserved F or W. A D gene is named only where the DNA matches it firmly. Some rows have no size entry. The others give once, few or many, or a class for an expanded clone.

TRBV9	TRBJ2-3	NA	TRBD2	TGTGCCAGCAGCGTAGGCGGTAGCGGGGTTAGCACAGATACGCAGTATTTT	CASSVGGSGVSTDTQYF
TRBV27	TRBJ2-1	NA	NA	TGTGCCAGCAGTTTGGATGCGGGGGCATACAATGAGCAGTTCTTC	CASSLDAGAYNEQFF
TRBV5-1	TRBJ2-7	NA	TRBD1	TGCGCCAGCATGCCGGGACAGGGGGGAGAGCAGTACTTC	CASMPGQGGEQYF
TRBV5-4	TRBJ1-4	NA	TRBD1	TGTGCCAGCAGCGACCCGGGACAGGGAGCTAATGAAAAACTGTTTTTT	CASSDPGQGANEKLFF
TRBV7-3	TRBJ1-1	NA	TRBD1	TGTGCCAGCAGCTTAGGACAGGGGAACACTGAAGCTTTCTTT	CASSLGQGNTEAFF
TRBV19	TRBJ1-1	NA	NA	TGTGCCAGTACCCGTTTAAGAATGAACACTGAAGCTTTCTTT	CASTRLRMNTEAFF
TRBV25-1	TRBJ1-1	NA	TRBD1	TGTGCCAGCAGCAGACAGGGCAGGAACACTGAAGCTTTCTTT	CASSRQGRNTEAFF
TRBV23-1	TRBJ2-7	NA	TRBD1	TGCGCCAGCAGTCTTGGGGGGACAGGGGCGAAGAACGAGCAGTACTTC	CASSLGGTGAKNEQYF
TRBV2	TRBJ1-2	medium-sized	TRBD1	TGTGCCAGCAGTGACGGACAGGGGGTCGACTATGGCTACACCTTC	CASSDGQGVDYGYTF
TRBV6-4	TRBJ2-2	NA	TRBD2	TGTGCCAGCAGTGAAGGCGGGGGTGGCACCGGGGAGCTGTTTTTT	CASSEGGGGTGELFF
TRBV6-1	TRBJ2-7	NA	NA	TGTGCCAGCAGTGAAGCGACGGGGCAGTACGAGCAGTACTTC	CASSEATGQYEQYF
TRBV7-9	TRBJ2-7	once	NA	TGTGCCAGCAGCCCGAAGGCCTACGAGCAGTACTTC	CASSPKAYEQYF